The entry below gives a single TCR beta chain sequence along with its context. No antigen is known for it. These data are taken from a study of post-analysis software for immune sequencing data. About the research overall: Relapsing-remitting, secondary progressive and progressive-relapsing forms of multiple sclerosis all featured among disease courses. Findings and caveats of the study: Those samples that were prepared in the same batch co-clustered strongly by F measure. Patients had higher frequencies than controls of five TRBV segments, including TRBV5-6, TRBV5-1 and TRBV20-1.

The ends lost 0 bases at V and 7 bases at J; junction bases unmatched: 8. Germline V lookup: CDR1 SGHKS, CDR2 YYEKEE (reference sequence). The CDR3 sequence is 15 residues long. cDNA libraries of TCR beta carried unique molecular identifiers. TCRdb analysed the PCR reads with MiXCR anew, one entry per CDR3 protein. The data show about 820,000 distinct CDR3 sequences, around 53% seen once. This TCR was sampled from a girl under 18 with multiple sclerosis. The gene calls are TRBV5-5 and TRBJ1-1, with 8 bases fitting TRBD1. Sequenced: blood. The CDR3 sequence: CASSLVAGGPVEAFF. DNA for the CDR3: TGTGCCAGCAGCTTGGTGGCAGGGGGCCCCGTTGAAGCTTTCTTT. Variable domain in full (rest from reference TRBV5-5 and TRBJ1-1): DAGVTQSPTHLIKTRGQQVTLRCSPISGHKSVSWYQQVLGQGPQFIFQYYEKEERGRGNFPDRFSARQFPNYSSELNVNALLLGDSALYLCASSLVAGGPVEAFFGQGTRLTVV.